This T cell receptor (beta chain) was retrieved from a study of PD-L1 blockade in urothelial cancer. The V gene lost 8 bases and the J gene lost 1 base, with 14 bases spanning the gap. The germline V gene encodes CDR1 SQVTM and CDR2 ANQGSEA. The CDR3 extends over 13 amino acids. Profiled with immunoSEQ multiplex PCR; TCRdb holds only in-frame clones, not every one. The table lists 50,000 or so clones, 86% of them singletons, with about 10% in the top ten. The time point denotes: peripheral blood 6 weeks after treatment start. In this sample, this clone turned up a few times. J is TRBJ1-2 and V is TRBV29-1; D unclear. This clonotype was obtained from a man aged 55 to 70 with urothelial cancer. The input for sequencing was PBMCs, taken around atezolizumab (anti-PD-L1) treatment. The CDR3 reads CSLTAELNYGYTF. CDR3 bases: TGCAGCTTAACAGCAGAACTTAACTATGGCTACACCTTC.